This TCR beta chain emerged from a study of shared T cell receptors in the human thymus. This clone was seen just once. TCRdb's table, derived via immunoSEQ multiplex PCR, lists solely in-frame clones and lacks some. The sample carries over 65,000 clones, 90% to 95% recorded once. J gave up 5 bases and V 3 bases, and 12 bases lay outside the gene matches. This CDR3 spans 17 amino acids. The germline CDR1 and CDR2 sequences are ENHRY and SYGVKD. The chain carries TRBV10-3 and TRBJ2-5; 10 bases line up with TRBD2. This sequence was found in a human donor. The sample comprised thymocytes. The CDR3 loop is CAISDRPQRGGRETQYF. In DNA form, the CDR3 reads TGTGCCATCAGTGATAGACCCCAGCGGGGGGGCCGGGAGACCCAGTACTTC.